This T cell receptor beta chain appears in the sequencing data of a study of T cell responses to AZD1222 COVID-19 vaccine listed by TCRdb under 2021. Study-level background: TCR sequencing covered roughly 230 trial participants: 200 to 210 given two doses of AZD1222 and about 26 given two doses of MenACWY control vaccine. Trial participants were enrolled into age subgroups of 18-55, 56-69 and 70-plus years, which contained approximately 150, 30 and 60 TCR-sequenced participants, respectively.

Points on this clone: It lacks a known antigen. There are no base qualities to consult, and no much larger clone falls within one base. Within the sample, other DNA sequences also encode this same CDR3.

The CDR3 regions of human TCRbeta chains were analyzed by immunosequencing. In the authors' own workflow: Repertoire TCRs were checked for matches against a reference library of SARS-CoV-2-specific TCRs that had been generated using the MIRA antigen-specificity platform. Breadth was defined as the fraction of unique TCRs that were SARS-CoV-2-associated, and depth was defined as the fraction of total T cells that were SARS-CoV-2-associated. Using the MIRA data, each spike-specific TCR was mapped to the spike region that the TCR reacts to and placed in a CD4 or CD8 class. Log10-transformed breadth and depth values were compared by one-way ANOVA with Sidak's multiple comparisons tests. The table comes from immuneACCESS by way of TCRdb, which keeps in-frame sequences with V and J called. Part of the clones is missing from these tables; in studies checked, under half for an unresolved V gene and the rest for unknown reasons. The D gene and trimming were derived from the DNA, and the V and J assignments and clone size from that table. The sample records about 170,000 clones, around 88% of which are singletons. 1.1% of the sample goes to the ten largest clones.

What this sample's time point label stands for: about 28 days (+/-7) after the second vaccine dose. Because spike-specific TCR depth and breadth did not differ between the two schedules, AZD1222 recipients who got a second dose at roughly 4 weeks were pooled with those who got a second dose at roughly 12 weeks. The vaccinee samples were drawn from two UK trials, COV001 and COV002, one of which was a single-blind randomized controlled phase 2/3 trial testing AZD1222 (ChAdOx1 nCoV-19) in healthy adults. Trial participant PBMC samples were collected at day 0 and day 28 after the second dose for TCRbeta chain sequencing. The germline V gene (reference sequence) specifies LNHDA as CDR1 and SQIVND as CDR2. The cysteine opens and the phenylalanine closes a CDR3 of 14 amino acids. Solely the CDR3 DNA is kept, with 42 bases framed from the first base. V is cut back by 4 bases and J by 4 bases, with 6 bases in the junction unmatched.

What the study reported, not specific to this receptor: Most participants were white British and females outnumbered males, and the authors suggested that clonal diversity may have been underestimated. CD4 TCRs associated with the vaccine covered the entire spike protein, and the dominant responses were in regions 160-218 and 743-854. Conclusions about previously exposed vaccinees are limited because only 5 or 6 AZD1222 recipients were SARS-CoV-2 seropositive at baseline. After two AZD1222 doses, both the breadth and the depth of spike-specific TCRs were significantly higher than at day 0 and than in MenACWY recipients. Because no day 14 peak-response samples were available, repertoires were characterized only after the peak T cell response. The 56-69-year group was small, and its depth increase did not reach significance, likely because of low power. Nearly half of unique spike-specific TCRs reportedly recognized epitopes outside regions mutated in the B.1.351 and B.1.1.7 variants.

The chain employs TRBV19 and TRBJ1-2; 7 of the junction bases match TRBD1. The receptor was derived from an adult who received the AZD1222 COVID-19 vaccine. The sequencing here drew on peripheral blood, taken 28 days after the second AZD1222 dose. Read as DNA, the sequence is TGTGCCAGTAGTACGACCCGACAGGGCTATGGCTACACCTTC. This is translated as CASSTTRQGYGYTF. With the rest looked up from the reference TRBV19 and TRBJ1-2 genes rather than sequenced, the full variable domain is DGGITQSPKYLFRKEGQNVTLSCEQNLNHDAMYWYRQDPGQGLRLIYYSQIVNDFQKGDIAEGYSVSREKKESFPLTVTSAQKNPTAFYLCASSTTRQGYGYTFGSGTRLTVV.